This is a list of T cell receptor beta chains from one sample in a study of neurological immune-mediated disorders. TCRdb used MiXCR to reprocess the 5' RACE reads, holding one entry per CDR3 protein. The sample lists tens of thousands of distinct CDR3 sequences, around 10% seen once, with 6.6% in the top ten. The source material was PBMCs. These receptors were taken from a woman in her thirties with HTLV-1-associated myelopathy (HAM/TSP). The CDR3 runs from the conserved cysteine through the conserved F or W. D genes are given only for firm matches. For some rows the clone size is stated as once, few or many, or as a class when expanded; others skip it.

d_gene	v_gene	abundance	j_gene	CDR3aa	CDR3nt
-	TRBV3-1	many	TRBJ1-6	CASSQVGNSPLHF	TGTGCCAGCAGCCAAGTGGGAAATTCACCCCTCCACTTT
-	TRBV20-1	many	TRBJ2-3	CSARGGVGTDTQYF	TGCAGTGCTAGAGGTGGTGTAGGCACAGATACGCAGTATTTT
-	TRBV20-1	many	TRBJ2-4	CSARGWGPAKNIQYF	TGCAGTGCTAGAGGTTGGGGGCCAGCCAAAAACATTCAGTACTTC
TRBD1	TRBV20-1	-	TRBJ2-1	CSAPLSTGSYNEQFF	TGCAGTGCTCCCTTATCGACAGGGTCCTACAATGAGCAGTTCTTC
TRBD2	TRBV18	many	TRBJ2-7	CASSQTSGGSYEQYF	TGTGCCAGCTCACAAACTAGCGGGGGGTCCTACGAGCAGTACTTC
-	TRBV7-9	many	TRBJ2-1	CASSPSGAQQFF	TGTGCCAGCAGCCCGTCGGGGGCCCAGCAGTTCTTC
TRBD2	TRBV10-3	many	TRBJ2-3	CAISEQTSGGARDTQYF	TGTGCCATCAGTGAGCAGACTAGCGGGGGGGCGAGAGATACGCAGTATTTT
-	TRBV20-1	many	TRBJ1-2	CSAPTRDIRGYTF	TGCAGTGCTCCCACCCGGGACATAAGGGGCTACACCTTC
-	TRBV5-1	many	TRBJ2-3	CASSPGASRDTQYF	TGCGCCAGCAGCCCGGGGGCGTCGAGGGATACGCAGTATTTT
-	TRBV3-1	-	TRBJ2-1	CASSRDGASSYNEQFF	TGTGCCAGCAGCCGTGACGGGGCGAGCTCCTACAATGAGCAGTTCTTC
TRBD2	TRBV20-1	many	TRBJ2-7	CSTRGGSYEQYF	TGCAGTACCCGCGGGGGTTCTTACGAGCAGTACTTC
TRBD2	TRBV5-1	medium-sized	TRBJ2-3	CASSSGLRDSTDTQYF	TGCGCCAGCAGCTCGGGACTAAGAGATAGCACAGATACGCAGTATTTT
-	TRBV7-9	many	TRBJ2-7	CASSEQGYEQYF	TGTGCCAGCAGCGAACAGGGTTACGAGCAGTACTTC
TRBD2	TRBV20-1	many	TRBJ2-1	CSARPGGSSYNEQFF	TGCAGTGCCCGGCCCGGGGGGAGCTCCTACAATGAGCAGTTCTTC
TRBD1	TRBV10-3	many	TRBJ1-1	CAISRTGEYTEAFF	TGTGCCATCAGTCGGACAGGGGAATACACTGAAGCTTTCTTT
-	TRBV30	once	TRBJ1-3	CAWIRGRLDTIYF	TGTGCCTGGATAAGGGGTCGGCTAGACACCATATATTTT
TRBD2	TRBV20-1	many	TRBJ2-3	CSAKTGLAITDTQYF	TGCAGTGCGAAGACGGGACTAGCGATCACAGATACGCAGTATTTT
-	TRBV5-5	-	TRBJ2-3	CASSFYICSARYSDTQYF	-
-	TRBV5-1	-	TRBJ2-7	CASSVNTISEQYF	TGCGCCAGCAGCGTAAATACTATTAGCGAGCAGTACTTC
-	TRBV10-3	many	TRBJ2-3	CAISEGRDTQYF	TGTGCCATCAGTGAGGGGAGGGATACGCAGTATTTT
-	TRBV20-1	many	TRBJ1-1	CSARDQSPGRGEAFF	TGCAGTGCTAGAGACCAATCCCCAGGGCGGGGTGAAGCTTTCTTT
TRBD2	TRBV20-1	many	TRBJ2-3	CSARDLLSGGETDTQYF	TGCAGTGCTAGAGATCTCTTGAGCGGGGGGGAGACAGATACGCAGTATTTT
-	TRBV10-3	many	TRBJ2-1	CASNEQQGWGDEQFF	TGTGCCAGTAACGAACAGCAGGGATGGGGCGATGAGCAGTTCTTC
-	TRBV20-1	many	TRBJ1-2	CSAPDWGYGYTF	TGCAGTGCTCCGGACTGGGGGTATGGCTACACCTTC
TRBD2	TRBV20-1	-	TRBJ2-1	CSAKAGSGGGEQFF	TGCAGTGCTAAAGCTGGGTCGGGGGGTGGTGAGCAGTTCTTC
TRBD1	TRBV30	-	TRBJ2-1	CAWSTDRGYNEQFF	TGTGCCTGGAGTACAGACAGGGGCTACAATGAGCAGTTCTTC
-	TRBV5-1	many	TRBJ1-4	CASSLGTTNEKLFF	TGCGCCAGCAGTTTGGGTACAACTAATGAAAAACTGTTTTTT
-	TRBV19	many	TRBJ2-3	CASSIAGLGDTQYF	TGTGCCAGTAGTATAGCCGGGCTCGGAGATACGCAGTATTTT
-	TRBV9	many	TRBJ1-1	CASSAQGHTEAFF	TGTGCCAGCAGCGCCCAGGGGCACACTGAAGCTTTCTTT
-	TRBV2	many	TRBJ2-1	CARTGENSYNEQFF	TGTGCCAGAACGGGAGAAAACTCCTACAATGAGCAGTTCTTC
-	TRBV20-1	many	TRBJ1-1	CSAPRDITEAFF	TGCAGTGCTCCCCGGGACATAACTGAAGCTTTCTTT
TRBD2	TRBV5-1	-	TRBJ2-1	CASSWRGSSSYNEQFF	TGCGCCAGCAGCTGGCGGGGGAGCAGCTCCTACAATGAGCAGTTCTTC
TRBD1	TRBV12-3/TRBV12-4	many	TRBJ1-2	CASSLGRDRDYGYTF	TGTGCCAGCAGTTTAGGAAGGGACAGAGACTATGGCTACACCTTC
-	TRBV5-1	many	TRBJ2-7	CASSLLGQVAAGEQYF	TGCGCCAGCAGCTTGTTGGGTCAAGTCGCCGCTGGAGAGCAGTACTTC
-	TRBV20-1	many	TRBJ2-1	CSARDLWDLGYNEQFF	TGCAGTGCTAGAGATCTTTGGGACCTGGGCTACAATGAGCAGTTCTTC
-	TRBV7-2	many	TRBJ1-1	CASSLGRYVRDTEAFF	TGTGCCAGCAGCTTAGGTCGATACGTCAGGGACACTGAAGCTTTCTTT
TRBD2	TRBV7-2	many	TRBJ2-4	CASSLASSGGLAKNIQYF	TGTGCCAGCAGCTTAGCATCTAGCGGGGGACTAGCCAAAAACATTCAGTACTTC
-	TRBV5-1	many	TRBJ1-1	CASSIRGSTEAFF	TGCGCCAGCAGCATAAGAGGGAGCACTGAAGCTTTCTTT
-	TRBV20-1	many	TRBJ2-7	CSARVGRVGSEQYF	TGCAGTGCTAGAGTTGGTAGGGTCGGTTCCGAGCAGTACTTC
-	TRBV12-3/TRBV12-4	many	TRBJ1-4	CASSSPGTKWEKLFF	TGTGCCAGCAGCTCTCCAGGGACCAAGTGGGAAAAACTGTTTTTT
-	TRBV7-3	many	TRBJ2-4	CASSSSVGAAQYF	TGTGCCAGCAGCTCGTCGGTAGGGGCAGCTCAGTACTTC
-	TRBV20-1	many	TRBJ1-2	CSARDPGWDGYTF	TGCAGTGCTAGAGATCCCGGTTGGGATGGCTACACCTTC
-	TRBV20-1	many	TRBJ2-3	CSAIQGRTSTDTQYF	TGCAGTGCTATACAGGGACGAACTAGCACAGATACGCAGTATTTT
-	TRBV20-1	many	TRBJ1-1	CSAIRGEAFF	TGCAGTGCTATACGGGGTGAAGCTTTCTTT
-	TRBV5-1	many	TRBJ1-1	CASSPGTPPHTEAFF	TGCGCCAGCAGCCCGGGGACACCTCCCCACACTGAAGCTTTCTTT
-	TRBV20-1	medium-sized	TRBJ1-2	CSAFTGRGYTF	TGCAGTGCTTTCACTGGTCGTGGCTACACCTTC
TRBD1	TRBV20-1	once	TRBJ2-7	CSALDRGYEQCF	TGCAGTGCGCTGGACAGGGGCTACGAGCAGTGCTTC
-	TRBV21-1	many	TRBJ2-1	CASSKWCATSGVNEQFF	TGTGCCAGCAGCAAATGGTGTGCGACTAGCGGGGTGAATGAGCAGTTCTTC
-	TRBV12-3/TRBV12-4	many	TRBJ2-3	CASSLQGGGTDTQYF	TGTGCCAGCAGTTTACAGGGCGGCGGCACAGATACGCAGTATTTT
-	TRBV9	many	TRBJ1-3	CASSVEADGNTIYF	TGTGCCAGCAGCGTAGAGGCAGATGGAAACACCATATATTTT
-	TRBV20-1	many	TRBJ1-2	CSARDIGNYTF	TGCAGTGCTAGAGATATAGGGAACTACACCTTC
-	TRBV5-1	many	TRBJ2-1	CASSLASGGGTF	TGCGCCAGCAGCTTGGCGTCGGGGGGCGGGACCTTC
-	TRBV9	many	TRBJ2-7	CASSPGPSYEQYF	TGTGCCAGCAGCCCTGGACCTTCCTACGAGCAGTACTTC
-	TRBV6-6	many	TRBJ1-3	CASRLSDVSGNTIYF	TGTGCCAGCCGTTTGTCGGACGTCTCTGGAAACACCATATATTTT
TRBD1	TRBV20-1	many	TRBJ2-3	CSAPPDTGGDTQYF	TGCAGTGCTCCCCCCGATACAGGGGGGGATACGCAGTATTTT